The T cell receptor beta chain under discussion was sequenced for a study of spatial heterogeneity in lung cancer. V was trimmed by 1 base and J by 1 base, leaving 13 bases between them. CDR3 length equals 15 residues. Looked up from germline, CDR1 is DFQATT and CDR2 is SNEGSKA (reference sequence). Noted time point: sample taken at primary tumor resection. Patients with untreated early-stage non-small cell lung cancer, numbering 72, were the donors. Tumor, nontumor lung or frozen PBMC supplied whole RNA that was sequenced unsorted. Each CDR3 protein gets one entry after TCRdb re-called the 5' RACE reads with MiXCR. Among roughly 17,000 distinct CDR3 sequences listed, 9.5% to 10% were seen once. Study findings and constraints: It was found that expanded intratumoral alpha and beta TCR counts tracked tumor mutation counts. Counts of ubiquitous and regional expanded TCRs tracked ubiquitous and regional nonsynonymous mutations, respectively.

A word on this clonotype: Antigen specificity is unknown. Because this beta chain is a stray read in a library intended to capture alpha chains, its abundance should not be given much weight.

The chain links TRBV20-1 to TRBJ1-1; no definite D call. The TCR originated in a female donor with early-stage non-small cell lung cancer. The sample consisted of lung tumor tissue, taken at surgery. DNA of the CDR3: TGCAGTGCTAGAGTAAAGGCTTGGGGGAACACTGAAGCTTTCTTT. It is translated as CSARVKAWGNTEAFF.